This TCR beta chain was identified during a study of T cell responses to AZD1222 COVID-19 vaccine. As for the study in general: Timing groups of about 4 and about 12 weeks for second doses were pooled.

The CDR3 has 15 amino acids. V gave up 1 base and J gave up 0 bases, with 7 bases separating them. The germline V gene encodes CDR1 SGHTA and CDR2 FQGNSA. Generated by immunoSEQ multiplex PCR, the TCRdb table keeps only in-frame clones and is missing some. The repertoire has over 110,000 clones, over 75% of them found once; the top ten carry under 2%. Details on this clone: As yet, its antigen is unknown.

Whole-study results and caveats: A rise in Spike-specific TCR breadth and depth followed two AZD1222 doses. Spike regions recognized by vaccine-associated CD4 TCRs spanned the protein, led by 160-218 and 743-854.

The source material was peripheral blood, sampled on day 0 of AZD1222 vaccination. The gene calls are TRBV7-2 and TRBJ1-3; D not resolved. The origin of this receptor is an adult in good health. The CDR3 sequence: CASSLGISSGNTIYF. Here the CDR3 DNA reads TGTGCCAGCAGCTTAGGGATAAGCTCTGGAAACACCATATATTTT. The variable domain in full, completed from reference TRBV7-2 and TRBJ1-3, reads GAGVSQSPSNKVTEKGKDVELRCDPISGHTALYWYRQSLGQGLEFLIYFQGNSAPDKSGLPSDRFSAERTGGSVSTLTIQRTQQEDSAVYLCASSLGISSGNTIYFGEGSWLTVV.